Shown below are 11 T cell receptor beta chains from a single sample sequenced in a study of T cells in Graves' hyperthyroidism and ophthalmopathy. There were TCR beta CDR3 regions amplified from RNA transcripts. First-round RT-PCR targeting the TCR CDR3 was performed with the HTBI primer set. Using its own MiXCR run on the multiplex PCR reads, TCRdb lists one record per CDR3 protein. The sample yields 600,000 to 650,000 distinct CDR3 sequences, around 15% seen once. Sequencing was performed on blood. The receptor source for this set is a woman between 25 and 40 years old with Graves' hyperthyroidism.

This chain connects TRBV19 to TRBJ1-1; D gene unclear. This CDR3 has 13 residues. V lost 8 bases to trimming and J lost 4 bases, with 14 bases between them. Germline V gives CDR1 LNHDA, CDR2 SQIVND (reference sequence). In DNA, the CDR3 is TGTGCCAGTTCAACAGTTCATGCCACTGAAGCTTTCTTT. Translating it yields CASSTVHATEAFF. Using reference TRBV19 and TRBJ1-1 for the parts outside the CDR3, the full variable domain is DGGITQSPKYLFRKEGQNVTLSCEQNLNHDAMYWYRQDPGQGLRLIYYSQIVNDFQKGDIAEGYSVSREKKESFPLTVTSAQKNPTAFYLCASSTVHATEAFFGQGTRLTVV.

This clonotype was picked up many times. J is TRBJ1-4 and V is TRBV6-2 or TRBV6-3, with D uncertain. Germline CDR1 is MNHEY and CDR2 is SVGEGT. Trimming took off 6 bases at V and 0 bases at J, with 11 bases between the two ends. CDR3 length equals 15 residues. The CDR3 protein is CASRSNSATNEKLFF. As DNA, the CDR3 is TGTGCCAGCAGATCCAACAGCGCAACTAATGAAAAACTGTTTTTT.

In its sample, this clonotype was seen many times. The J gene is TRBJ2-7, the V gene TRBV12-3 or TRBV12-4; D may be TRBD1 or TRBD2 (5 bases each). V dropped 2 bases and J dropped 6 bases, with 11 bases sitting between them. This CDR3 region has 13 residues. In DNA, the CDR3 is TGTGCCAGCAGTTTAAGCCCGGGGCCCGAGCAGTACTTC. Protein sequence: CASSLSPGPEQYF.

The genes are TRBV4-1 and TRBJ2-6, with 7 bases that match TRBD1. The germline V gene has CDR1 MGHRA and CDR2 YSYEKL. Unmatched junction bases numbered 12, after V lost 4 bases and J lost 0 bases. The CDR3 runs 19 residues. CDR3: CASSPWTGSARSGANVLTF. CDR3 bases: TGCGCCAGCAGCCCATGGACAGGTTCGGCTCGCTCTGGGGCCAACGTCCTGACTTTC.

In this sample, this clonotype turned up many times. This chain links TRBV2 with TRBJ1-5, with 7 nucleotides matching TRBD1. The germline V gene encodes CDR1 SNHLY and CDR2 FYNNEI. V was pared by 6 bases and J by 0 bases, with 8 bases of the junction left unmatched. The CDR3 has 16 residues. CDR3 in DNA: TGTGCCAGCAGGGGACAGCCGGCAGATAGCAATCAGCCCCAGCATTTT. The encoded protein is CASRGQPADSNQPQHF.

This clonotype was counted ten times or more. The V call is TRBV6-5, the J call TRBJ1-1; 8 bases are shared with TRBD1. Trimming removed 2 bases from V and 11 bases from J; junction bases left unmatched: 10. This CDR3 contains 14 residues. CDR1 and CDR2 from the germline V gene are MNHEY and SVGAGI. The CDR3 coding sequence is TGTGCCAGCAGTTACGGGGGGACAGGCGCGGAGGCTTTCTTT. It is translated as CASSYGGTGAEAFF.

The chain joins TRBV20-1 to TRBJ2-1; the match to TRBD2 covers 10 bases. Germline CDR1 is DFQATT and CDR2 is SNEGSKA (reference sequence). With V trimmed by 3 bases and J by 9 bases, 14 bases remained unmatched. The CDR3 loop spans 16 amino acids. The DNA for the CDR3 is TGCAGTGCTAGGGAGGTGAGGCTAGCGGGAGTCCTTGAGCAGTTCTTC. The encoded protein is CSAREVRLAGVLEQFF.

V usage is TRBV7-2 and J usage is TRBJ1-5, with TRBD1 as a possible D gene (5 bases). CDR3 length: 15 amino acids. The germline V and J ends were trimmed by 3 bases and 1 base, with 10 bases remaining between them. CDR1 SGHTA and CDR2 FQGNSA come from the germline V gene. CDR3 protein: CASSFAGHSNQPQHF. Written as DNA, the CDR3 is TGTGCCAGCAGCTTCGCGGGGCACAGCAATCAGCCCCAGCATTTT.

The rearrangement joins TRBV5-1 to TRBJ2-1, with 13 positions matching TRBD2. Germline-derived CDR1 and CDR2 are SGHRS and YFSETQ. This CDR3 is 15 amino acids long. The V segment lost 0 bases and the J segment 9 bases; nucleotides outside the gene matches: 3. CDR3 amino acids: CASSLGTSGSTEQFF. CDR3 sequence (DNA): TGCGCCAGCAGCTTGGGGACTAGCGGGAGTACTGAGCAGTTCTTC.

This clonotype was observed many times. The gene calls are TRBV7-2 and TRBJ2-3; D is possibly TRBD1 or TRBD2 (6 bases each). Germline CDR1 is SGHTA and CDR2 is FQGNSA. The V gene lost 1 base and the J gene lost 10 bases, with 18 bases spanning the gap. CDR3 size: 15 residues. CDR3 coding DNA: TGTGCCAGCAGCTTAGACGGACAGTTTGGAGGGGCGCAGTATTTT. This codes for CASSLDGQFGGAQYF.

There are a few counts of this clonotype. The chain couples TRBV27 to TRBJ2-7, with 7 bases matching TRBD1. Germline assignment: CDR1 MNHEY and CDR2 SMNVEV (reference sequence). With V trimmed by 6 bases and J by 3 bases, 14 bases remained unmatched. The CDR3 is 16 residues long. The chain's CDR3 is CASRLKGLRDSYEQYF. In nucleotides, the CDR3 is TGTGCCAGCAGACTAAAAGGGCTAAGGGACAGCTACGAGCAGTACTTC.